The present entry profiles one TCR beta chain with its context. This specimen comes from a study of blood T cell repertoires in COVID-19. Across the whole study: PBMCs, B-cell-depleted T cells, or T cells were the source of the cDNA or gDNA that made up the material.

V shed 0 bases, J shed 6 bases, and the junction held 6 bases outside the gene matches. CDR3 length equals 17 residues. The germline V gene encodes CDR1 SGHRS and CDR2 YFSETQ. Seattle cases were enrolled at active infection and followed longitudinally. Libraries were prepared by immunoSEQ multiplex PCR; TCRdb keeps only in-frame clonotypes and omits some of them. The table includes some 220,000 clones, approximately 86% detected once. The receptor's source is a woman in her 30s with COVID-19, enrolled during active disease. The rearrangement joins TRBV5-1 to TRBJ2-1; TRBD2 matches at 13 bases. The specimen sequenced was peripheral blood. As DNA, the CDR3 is TGCGCCAGCAGCTTGGGGACTAGCGGGAGTTTAGGCAATGAGCAGTTCTTC. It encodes CASSLGTSGSLGNEQFF. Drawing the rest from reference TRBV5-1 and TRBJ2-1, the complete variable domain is KAGVTQTPRYLIKTRGQQVTLSCSPISGHRSVSWYQQTPGQGLQFLFEYFSETQRNKGNFPGRFSGRQFSNSRSEMNVSTLELGDSALYLCASSLGTSGSLGNEQFFGPGTRLTVL.